The rows below give T cell receptor beta chains drawn from one sample of a study of cytomegalovirus exposure and HLA in healthy donors. TCRdb keeps only in-frame clones here, not all; method: immunoSEQ multiplex PCR. Counted here are 100,000 to 150,000 clones, around 70% occurring once; the ten biggest clones make up 1.6%. Sequences were obtained from PBMCs. These receptors came from a man younger than 40 in good health and CMV-seropositive. The CDR3 runs from the conserved cysteine through the conserved F or W. D genes are given only for firm matches. The listing skips clone size in some rows; elsewhere it reads once, few, many or a size class.

CDR3 DNA	CDR3 protein	CDR3 length	clone size	J gene	V gene	D gene
TGTGCCAGCAGCTCCCAGCTTAGGGCTAGCGGGATGGCTATGGACGAGCAGTACTTC	CASSSQLRASGMAMDEQYF	19	NA	TRBJ2-7	TRBV7-9	TRBD2
TGTGCCAGCAGTTTACTAGCGAACCTACGAGCAGATACGCAGTATTTT	CASSLLANLRADTQYF	16	NA	TRBJ2-3	TRBV27	NA
TGTGCCAGCAGGTTCCGGCTAAACTACGAGCAGTACTTC	CASRFRLNYEQYF	13	NA	TRBJ2-7	TRBV27	NA
TGTGCCAGCAGCTTAGCCAGGGTAGGGACTGAAGCTTTCTTT	CASSLARVGTEAFF	14	NA	TRBJ1-1	TRBV7-8	NA
TGTGCCAGCAGTTACACCGGGAATACTGAAGCTTTCTTT	CASSYTGNTEAFF	13	NA	TRBJ1-1	TRBV6-5	NA
TGCGCCAGCAGCTTGGCCAACAGGGGCCCCTTGAACACTGAAGCTTTCTTT	CASSLANRGPLNTEAFF	17	NA	TRBJ1-1	TRBV5-1	TRBD1
TGTGCCAGCAGCCTGGGACAAAACAATGAGCAGTTCTTC	CASSLGQNNEQFF	13	NA	TRBJ2-1	TRBV7-2	NA
TGTGCCAGCAGCTTGGCGCATTCAGGCGGGAAGACTAGCACAGATACGCAGTATTTT	CASSLAHSGGKTSTDTQYF	19	NA	TRBJ2-3	TRBV5-4	NA
TGTGCCAGCAGCAAAACGACAGGGGCTGATTCTGGAAACACCATATATTTT	CASSKTTGADSGNTIYF	17	NA	TRBJ1-3	TRBV7-2	TRBD1
TGTGCCAGCAGTTACTCGCAGGGCACTGGAAACACCATATATTTT	CASSYSQGTGNTIYF	15	NA	TRBJ1-3	TRBV6-6	NA
TGCAGCGTTGGGGGACAGGGGTATGGCTACACCTTC	CSVGGQGYGYTF	12	NA	TRBJ1-2	TRBV29-1	TRBD1
TGTGCCAGCTCACCACGGGGACAGTCCTCTGGAAACACCATATATTTT	CASSPRGQSSGNTIYF	16	few	TRBJ1-3	TRBV18	TRBD1
TGCGCCAGCAGCTTGGGCCCCGGAGGGGACAATCAGCCCCAGCATTTT	CASSLGPGGDNQPQHF	16	NA	TRBJ1-5	TRBV5-1	NA
TGCGCCAGCAGCTTTCCTACAGGGGACGGGACCGGGGAGCTGTTTTTT	CASSFPTGDGTGELFF	16	NA	TRBJ2-2	TRBV5-1	TRBD1
TGTGCCAGCAGCTTAGGGGGCGTTTATGAGCAGTTCTTC	CASSLGGVYEQFF	13	once	TRBJ2-1	TRBV11-3	NA
TGTGCCAGCAGCCAGGAAAACAGGGGATTTGGCTATGGCTACACCTTC	CASSQENRGFGYGYTF	16	NA	TRBJ1-2	TRBV4-2	TRBD1
TGTGCCAGCAGTGAAGCGGCCCCTGGAGCCTACGAGCAGTACTTC	CASSEAAPGAYEQYF	15	NA	TRBJ2-7	TRBV2	NA
TGCGCCAGCAGCTTGAACGGGGGTTTATCCGGGGAGCTGTTTTTT	CASSLNGGLSGELFF	15	NA	TRBJ2-2	TRBV5-1	NA
TGCGCCAGCAGCTCTGGGACAGGAGCTGAAAAACTGTTTTTT	CASSSGTGAEKLFF	14	NA	TRBJ1-4	TRBV5-1	TRBD1
TGCGCCAGCAGCCAAGAAGCCCTGGACAGCTCCTCCTACGAGCAGTACTTC	CASSQEALDSSSYEQYF	17	NA	TRBJ2-7	TRBV4-1	NA
TGTGCCAGCAGCTTAGGCGGCGGCTCTAAAGTGCAGTACTTC	CASSLGGGSKVQYF	14	NA	TRBJ2-7	TRBV7-2	NA
TGTGCCAGCAGCTTCTTAGGAGCGCCTCCCTCCTACGAGCAGTACTTC	CASSFLGAPPSYEQYF	16	few	TRBJ2-7	TRBV11-2	NA
TGCGCCAGCAGTCATCCCGGACAGGGGGCAACTGAAGCTTTCTTT	CASSHPGQGATEAFF	15	NA	TRBJ1-1	TRBV23-1	TRBD1
TGTGCCAGCAGCCCACTAACAGGGCTCTTCTACGAGCAGTACTTC	CASSPLTGLFYEQYF	15	NA	TRBJ2-7	TRBV7-2	NA
TGTGCCAGTAGTCCAAGGGGACTAGCGAACACCGGGGAGCTGTTTTTT	CASSPRGLANTGELFF	16	once	TRBJ2-2	TRBV19	TRBD2
TGTGCCAGCAGGAGACTAGCGGGATTCACAGATACGCAGTATTTT	CASRRLAGFTDTQYF	15	NA	TRBJ2-3	TRBV9	TRBD2
TGCGCCAGCAGCTTGGCCGCACAGAGAGACGAGCAGTACTTC	CASSLAAQRDEQYF	14	NA	TRBJ2-7	TRBV5-1	NA
TGTGCCTGGAGGGATATGACAGGGCTTTTTGGCTACACCTTC	CAWRDMTGLFGYTF	14	NA	TRBJ1-2	TRBV30	TRBD1
TGCAGCGTTTGGAAGCGGGCCGCTCCCTACGAGCAGTACTTC	CSVWKRAAPYEQYF	14	NA	TRBJ2-7	TRBV29-1	NA
TGTGCCAGTAGTATCCCGGGACAGGGGGCCCGAGGGAACACTGAAGCTTTCTTT	CASSIPGQGARGNTEAFF	18	few	TRBJ1-1	TRBV19	TRBD1
TGTGCCAGCAGCTACAACAGGGGATCTGAAGCTTTCTTT	CASSYNRGSEAFF	13	NA	TRBJ1-1	TRBV6-5	TRBD1
TGTGCCAGCAGGGACAGGGTAACCAAAAACATTCAGTACTTC	CASRDRVTKNIQYF	14	NA	TRBJ2-4	TRBV2	TRBD1
TGTGCCAGCAGCTATCTCGGGAGAGCTAACTATGGCTACACCTTC	CASSYLGRANYGYTF	15	NA	TRBJ1-2	TRBV7-8	NA
TGTGCCATCAGTGTACAGGGGGGCGAGCAGTACTTC	CAISVQGGEQYF	12	NA	TRBJ2-7	TRBV10-3	TRBD1
TGTGCCAGCAATTTGGGACAGACGTACCAAGAGACCCAGTACTTC	CASNLGQTYQETQYF	15	NA	TRBJ2-5	TRBV2	TRBD1
TGTGCCAGCAGTTTATGGTCAGACTGGAAGAATCAGCCCCAGCATTTT	CASSLWSDWKNQPQHF	16	NA	TRBJ1-5	TRBV28	NA
TGTGCCAGCAGCGCCGAGGCGGGAGCGGGAGAGACCCAGTACTTC	CASSAEAGAGETQYF	15	NA	TRBJ2-5	TRBV11-2	TRBD2
TGTGCCAGCAGCCTTCTTGCCGGATCTGGGACAGACTTCACAGATACGCAGTATTTT	CASSLLAGSGTDFTDTQYF	19	few	TRBJ2-3	TRBV4-2	TRBD1
TGTGCCAGCAGCGGCAGGGCTAAGTTCGATCAGCCCCAGCATTTT	CASSGRAKFDQPQHF	15	NA	TRBJ1-5	TRBV5-8	NA
TGTGCCAGCCTACAGGGCTCGAACACTGAAGCTTTCTTT	CASLQGSNTEAFF	13	NA	TRBJ1-1	TRBV10-3	NA
TGTGCCTGGAGTGTCTGGGGACAGTCCCTCTATGGCTACACCTTC	CAWSVWGQSLYGYTF	15	NA	TRBJ1-2	TRBV30	TRBD1
TGTGCCAGCAGTTCCACGGGATTTGGCAATCAGCCCCAGCATTTT	CASSSTGFGNQPQHF	15	NA	TRBJ1-5	TRBV27	NA
TGCGCCAGCAGCTCGGATTTGACTAGCGACCAACGCACAGATACGCAGTATTTT	CASSSDLTSDQRTDTQYF	18	NA	TRBJ2-3	TRBV5-1	TRBD2
TGCGCCAGCAGCTTGGGACAGGGAATCTCCTACAATGAGCAGTTCTTC	CASSLGQGISYNEQFF	16	NA	TRBJ2-1	TRBV5-1	TRBD1
TGTGCCAGCAGCCGGGCGGGAGGGTTCGAGCAGTACTTC	CASSRAGGFEQYF	13	NA	TRBJ2-7	TRBV4-2	TRBD2
TGTGCCAGCAGTGAACTCCTAGCCGGGAAGTTCTTC	CASSELLAGKFF	12	NA	TRBJ2-1	TRBV6-1	NA
TGTGCCAGCAGTGTCCCGGGTAGCAATCAGCCCCAGCATTTT	CASSVPGSNQPQHF	14	NA	TRBJ1-5	TRBV2	NA
TGTGCCAGCAGCCAAGAACTGGGCAGGCTAAGCTCTGGAAACACCATATATTTT	CASSQELGRLSSGNTIYF	18	NA	TRBJ1-3	TRBV4-2	NA
TGTGCCAGCAGCAAATATGGACAGACCGGGGAGCTGTTTTTT	CASSKYGQTGELFF	14	once	TRBJ2-2	TRBV7-6	NA
TGTGCCAGCAGCTTAGATGGAGCCTTCGGTGGCTACACCTTC	CASSLDGAFGGYTF	14	few	TRBJ1-2	TRBV7-3	NA
TGTGCCAGCAGCTTGGCCTTCTCCCACGAGCAGTACTTC	CASSLAFSHEQYF	13	NA	TRBJ2-7	TRBV5-6	NA
TGCGCCAGCAGCCACGGGCGGGGAATCAATCAGCCCCAGCATTTT	CASSHGRGINQPQHF	15	NA	TRBJ1-5	TRBV4-1	NA